The entry below gives a single T cell receptor (beta chain) sequence along with its context. The antigen is unknown. This entry comes from a study of vaccination and CD4 T cells after COVID-19. Study context: Each participant was administered two doses of a vaccine, which was either BNT162b2 or mRNA-1273. Study-wide points: Detection of a median around 84% of reactive clones in convalescent patients was confined to the period after vaccination.

The sample's treatment: roughly ten-day PBMC culture with coronavirus spike peptide pools or control peptides (ViraFEST assay). CDR1 and CDR2 from the germline V gene are MNHNS and SASEGT. The CDR3 is 14 residues long. V was clipped by 5 bases and J by 2 bases; unmatched bases: 2. The study sequenced cultured CD4+ T cell DNA using the Oncomine TCR Beta short-read assay. TCRdb fed the PCR reads into MiXCR, producing one record per CDR3 protein. The sample includes approximately 12,000 distinct CDR3 sequences, 65% of them seen just once. This receptor was obtained from a human donor who had recovered from COVID-19. This specimen was CD4+ T cells from blood, cultured in vitro, taken before SARS-CoV-2 vaccination. This chain links TRBV6-1 with TRBJ2-7; TRBD2 matches 11 bases. The CDR3 loop reads CASSRTSGPYEQYF. In nucleotides, the CDR3 is TGTGCCAGCAGTCGGACTAGCGGGCCCTACGAGCAGTACTTC.